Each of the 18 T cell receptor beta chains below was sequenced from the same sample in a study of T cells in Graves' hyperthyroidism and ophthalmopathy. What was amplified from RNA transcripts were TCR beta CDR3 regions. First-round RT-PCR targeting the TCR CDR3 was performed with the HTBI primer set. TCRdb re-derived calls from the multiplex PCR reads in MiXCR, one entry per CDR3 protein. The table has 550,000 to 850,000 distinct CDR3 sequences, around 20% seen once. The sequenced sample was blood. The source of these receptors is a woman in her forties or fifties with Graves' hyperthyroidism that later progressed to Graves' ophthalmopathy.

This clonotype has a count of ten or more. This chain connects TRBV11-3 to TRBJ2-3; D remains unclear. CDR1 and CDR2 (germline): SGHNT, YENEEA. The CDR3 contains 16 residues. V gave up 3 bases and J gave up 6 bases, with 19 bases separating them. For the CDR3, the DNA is TGTGCCAGCAGCTTGGACGGCAGCACGTACGGGGATACGCAGTATTTT. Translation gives CASSLDGSTYGDTQYF. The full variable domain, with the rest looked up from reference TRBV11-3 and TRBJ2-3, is EAGVVQSPRYKIIEKKQPVAFWCNPISGHNTLYWYLQNLGQGPELLIRYENEEAVDDSQLPKDRFSAERLKGVDSTLKIQPAELGDSAVYLCASSLDGSTYGDTQYFGPGTRLTVL.

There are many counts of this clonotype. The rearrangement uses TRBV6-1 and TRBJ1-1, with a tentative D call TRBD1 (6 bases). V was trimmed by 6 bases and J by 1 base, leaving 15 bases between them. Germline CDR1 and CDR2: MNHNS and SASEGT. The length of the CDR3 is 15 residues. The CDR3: CASRDVQGWNTEAFF. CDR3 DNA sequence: TGTGCCAGCAGGGACGTACAGGGATGGAACACTGAAGCTTTCTTT.

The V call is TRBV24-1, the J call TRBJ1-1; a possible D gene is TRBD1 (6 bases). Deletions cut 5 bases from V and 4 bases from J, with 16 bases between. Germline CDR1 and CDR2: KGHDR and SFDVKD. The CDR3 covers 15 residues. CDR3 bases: TGTGCCACCAGTGTCGAGAGGGGGGATACCACTGAAGCTTTCTTT. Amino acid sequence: CATSVERGDTTEAFF.

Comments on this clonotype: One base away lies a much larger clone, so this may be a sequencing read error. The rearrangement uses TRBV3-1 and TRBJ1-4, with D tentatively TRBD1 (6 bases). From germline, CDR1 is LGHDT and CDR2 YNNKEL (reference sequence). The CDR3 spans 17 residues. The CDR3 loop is CVSSPPTGDTLNEKLFF. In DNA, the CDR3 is TGTGTCAGCAGCCCACCGACAGGAGATACACTGAATGAAAAACTGTTTTTT.

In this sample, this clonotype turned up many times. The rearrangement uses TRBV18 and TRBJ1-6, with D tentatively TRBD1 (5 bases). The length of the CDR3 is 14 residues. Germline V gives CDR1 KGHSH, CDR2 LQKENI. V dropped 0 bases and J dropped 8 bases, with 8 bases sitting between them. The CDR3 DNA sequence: TGTGCCAGCTCACCACCGGGAGGGGATTCACCCCTCCACTTT. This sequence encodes CASSPPGGDSPLHF. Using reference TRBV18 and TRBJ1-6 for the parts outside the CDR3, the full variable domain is NAGVMQNPRHLVRRRGQEARLRCSPMKGHSHVYWYRQLPEEGLKFMVYLQKENIIDESGMPKERFSAEFPKEGPSILRIQQVVRGDSAAYFCASSPPGGDSPLHFGNGTRLTVT.

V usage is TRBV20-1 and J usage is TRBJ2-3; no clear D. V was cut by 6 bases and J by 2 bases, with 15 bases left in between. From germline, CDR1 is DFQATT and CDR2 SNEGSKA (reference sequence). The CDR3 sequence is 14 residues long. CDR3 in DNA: TGCAGTGCACCGTCCGATGTACTCACAGATACGCAGTATTTT. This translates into CSAPSDVLTDTQYF.

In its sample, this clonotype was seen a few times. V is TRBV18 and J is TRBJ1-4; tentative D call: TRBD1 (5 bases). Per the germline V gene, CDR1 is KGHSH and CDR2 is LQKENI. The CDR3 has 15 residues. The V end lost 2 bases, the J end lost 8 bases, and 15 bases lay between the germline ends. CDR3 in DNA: TGTGCCAGCTCACCAGGGGGTCCTCTGGGGGAAAAACTGTTTTTT. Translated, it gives CASSPGGPLGEKLFF. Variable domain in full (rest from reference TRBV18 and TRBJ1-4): NAGVMQNPRHLVRRRGQEARLRCSPMKGHSHVYWYRQLPEEGLKFMVYLQKENIIDESGMPKERFSAEFPKEGPSILRIQQVVRGDSAAYFCASSPGGPLGEKLFFGSGTQLSVL.

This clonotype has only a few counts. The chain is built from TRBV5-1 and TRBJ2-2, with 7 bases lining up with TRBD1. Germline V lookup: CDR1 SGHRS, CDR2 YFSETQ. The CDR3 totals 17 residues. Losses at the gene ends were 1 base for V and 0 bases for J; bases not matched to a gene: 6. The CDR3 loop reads CASSLTDGTANTGELFF. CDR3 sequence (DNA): TGCGCCAGCAGCTTGACCGACGGGACAGCGAACACCGGGGAGCTGTTTTTT.

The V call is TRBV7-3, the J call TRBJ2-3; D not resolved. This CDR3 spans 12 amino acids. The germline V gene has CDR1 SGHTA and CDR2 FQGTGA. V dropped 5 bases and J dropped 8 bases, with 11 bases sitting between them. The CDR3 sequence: CASSPAGGTQYF. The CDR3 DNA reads TGTGCCAGCAGCCCTGCCGGCGGTACGCAGTATTTT.

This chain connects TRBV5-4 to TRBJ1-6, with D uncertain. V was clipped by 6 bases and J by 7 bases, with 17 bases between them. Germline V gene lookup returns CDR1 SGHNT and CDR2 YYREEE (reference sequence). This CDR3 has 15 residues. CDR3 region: CASTLRGSRNSPLHF. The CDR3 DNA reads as TGTGCCAGCACCCTACGAGGGAGTAGGAATTCACCCCTCCACTTT.

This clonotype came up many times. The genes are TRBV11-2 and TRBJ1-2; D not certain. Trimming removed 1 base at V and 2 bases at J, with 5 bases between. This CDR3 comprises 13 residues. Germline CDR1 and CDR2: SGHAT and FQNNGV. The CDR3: CASSLAQNYGYTF. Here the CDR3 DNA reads TGTGCCAGCAGCTTAGCACAGAACTATGGCTACACCTTC.

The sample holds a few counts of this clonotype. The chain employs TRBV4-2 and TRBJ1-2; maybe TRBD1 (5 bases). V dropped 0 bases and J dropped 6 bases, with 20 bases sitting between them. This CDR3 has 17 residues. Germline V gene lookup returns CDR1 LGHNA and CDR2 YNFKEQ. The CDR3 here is CASSQDVSLAGVDGYTF. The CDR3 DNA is TGTGCCAGCAGCCAAGACGTTTCCCTCGCGGGGGTGGATGGCTACACCTTC.

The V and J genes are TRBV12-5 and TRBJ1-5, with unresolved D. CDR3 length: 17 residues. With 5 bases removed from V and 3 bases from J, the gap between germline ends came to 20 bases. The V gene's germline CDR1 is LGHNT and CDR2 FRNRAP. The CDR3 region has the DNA TGTGCTAGTGGTCCGCCCAGCTTATCCATGGACAATCAGCCCCAGCATTTT. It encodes CASGPPSLSMDNQPQHF.

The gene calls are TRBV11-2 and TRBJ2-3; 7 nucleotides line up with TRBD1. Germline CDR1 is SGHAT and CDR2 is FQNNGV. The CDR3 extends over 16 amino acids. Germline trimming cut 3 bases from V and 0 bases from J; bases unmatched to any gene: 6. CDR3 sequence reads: CASSFRSGGSTDTQYF. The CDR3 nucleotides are TGTGCCAGCAGCTTTAGGTCAGGGGGAAGCACAGATACGCAGTATTTT.

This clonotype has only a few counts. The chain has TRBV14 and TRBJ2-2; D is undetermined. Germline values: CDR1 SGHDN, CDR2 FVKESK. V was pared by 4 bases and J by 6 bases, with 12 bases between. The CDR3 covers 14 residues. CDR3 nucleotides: TGTGCCAGCAGCCGGATCGATCAGGCCGGGGAGCTGTTTTTT. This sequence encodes CASSRIDQAGELFF.

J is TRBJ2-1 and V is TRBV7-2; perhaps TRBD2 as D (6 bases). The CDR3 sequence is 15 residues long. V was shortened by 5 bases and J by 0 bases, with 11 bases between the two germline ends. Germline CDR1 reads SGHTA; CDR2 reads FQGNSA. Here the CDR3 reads CASSEDGSSYNEQFF. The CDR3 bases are TGTGCCAGCAGCGAGGACGGGAGCTCCTACAATGAGCAGTTCTTC.

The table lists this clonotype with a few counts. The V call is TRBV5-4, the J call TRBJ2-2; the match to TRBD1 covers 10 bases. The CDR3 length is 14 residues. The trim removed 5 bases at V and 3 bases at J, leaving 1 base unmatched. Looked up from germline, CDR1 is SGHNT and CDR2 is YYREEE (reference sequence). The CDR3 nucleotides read TGTGCCAGCAGAGGGACAGGGGACACCGGGGAGCTGTTTTTT. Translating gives CASRGTGDTGELFF.

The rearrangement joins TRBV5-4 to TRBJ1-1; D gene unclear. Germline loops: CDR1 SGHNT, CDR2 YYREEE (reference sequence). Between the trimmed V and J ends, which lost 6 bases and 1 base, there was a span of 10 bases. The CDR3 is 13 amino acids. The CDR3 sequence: CASNPGGNTEAFF. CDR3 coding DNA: TGTGCCAGCAACCCTGGCGGGAACACTGAAGCTTTCTTT.